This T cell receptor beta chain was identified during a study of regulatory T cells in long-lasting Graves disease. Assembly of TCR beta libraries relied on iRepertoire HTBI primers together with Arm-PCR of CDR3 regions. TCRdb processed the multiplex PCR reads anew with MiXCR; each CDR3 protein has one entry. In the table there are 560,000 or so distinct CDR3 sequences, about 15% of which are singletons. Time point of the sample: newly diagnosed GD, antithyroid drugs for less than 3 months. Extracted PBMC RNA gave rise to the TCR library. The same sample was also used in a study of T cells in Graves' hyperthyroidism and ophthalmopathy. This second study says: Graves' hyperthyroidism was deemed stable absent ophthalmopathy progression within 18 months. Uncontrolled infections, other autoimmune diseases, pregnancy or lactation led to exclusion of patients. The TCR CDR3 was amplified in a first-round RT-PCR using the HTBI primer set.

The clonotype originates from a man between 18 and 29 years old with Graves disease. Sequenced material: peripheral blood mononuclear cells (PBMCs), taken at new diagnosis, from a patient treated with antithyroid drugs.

This chain's CDR3 is CASSYSAGSGGYEQYF. CDR3 in DNA: TGTGCCAGCAGTTACTCGGCCGGTAGCGGGGGGTACGAGCAGTACTTC. This chain uses TRBV6-6 with TRBJ2-7, with 10 bases aligning to TRBD2. The CDR3 consists of 16 residues. In germline, CDR1 is MNHNY, CDR2 SVGAGI (reference sequence). Losses at the gene ends were 0 bases for V and 4 bases for J; bases not matched to a gene: 6.